The 5 T cell receptor beta chains presented below share a single source sample, sequenced in a study of T cells in Graves' hyperthyroidism and ophthalmopathy. Amplified regions were TCR beta CDR3 sequences from RNA transcripts. With the HTBI primer set, the TCR CDR3 went through a first round of RT-PCR. In TCRdb, the multiplex PCR reads were re-called with MiXCR into one record per CDR3 protein. The sample lists around 760,000 distinct CDR3 sequences; roughly 32% were seen once. Sequenced sample: blood. These receptors came from a woman aged 40 to 50 with Graves' hyperthyroidism.

At least ten counts were recorded for this clonotype. As DNA, the CDR3 is TGTGCCAGCAGTTTGTGGAGAAGGGACAATCAGCCCCAGCATTTT. Translating gives CASSLWRRDNQPQHF. The gene calls are TRBV12-3 or TRBV12-4 and TRBJ1-5; D is undetermined. V was pared by 3 bases and J by 3 bases, with 12 bases between. The length of the CDR3 is 15 residues.

The chain links TRBV29-1 to TRBJ2-7, with 9 bases that match TRBD1. With V trimmed by 3 bases and J by 3 bases, 12 bases remained unmatched. This CDR3 comprises 16 residues. CDR1 is SQVTM and CDR2 is ANQGSEA in the germline V gene. The CDR3 region has the DNA TGCAGCGTTGAGAGCACCGGGACAGGGACCCTCTACGAGCAGTACTTC. It translates to CSVESTGTGTLYEQYF.

At least ten counts were recorded for this clonotype. The chain is built from TRBV20-1 and TRBJ1-5, with a weak D call TRBD1 (5 bases). There are 12 residues in the CDR3. Germline CDR1 DFQATT, CDR2 SNEGSKA (reference sequence). V was cut by 6 bases and J by 6 bases, with 12 bases left in between. The CDR3 protein is CSASSGFQPQHF. DNA of the CDR3: TGCAGTGCAAGCTCAGGGTTTCAGCCCCAGCATTTT.

The chain recombines TRBV4-2 with TRBJ2-7; 8 bases match TRBD2. Trimming at V came to 3 bases and at J to 5 bases, leaving 9 bases not matched to a gene. Germline CDR1 and CDR2: LGHNA and YNFKEQ. The CDR3 sequence is 15 residues long. Here the CDR3 reads CASSQDAGGGNEQYF. The CDR3 DNA reads TGTGCCAGCAGCCAGGACGCGGGGGGAGGAAACGAGCAGTACTTC.

The chain links TRBV20-1 to TRBJ1-2; D possibly corresponds to TRBD1 (6 bases). Per the germline V gene, CDR1 is DFQATT and CDR2 is SNEGSKA (reference sequence). This CDR3 has 13 amino acids. The CDR3: CSDRTASNYGYTF. The DNA for the CDR3 is TGCAGCGATAGGACAGCCTCTAACTATGGCTACACCTTC.